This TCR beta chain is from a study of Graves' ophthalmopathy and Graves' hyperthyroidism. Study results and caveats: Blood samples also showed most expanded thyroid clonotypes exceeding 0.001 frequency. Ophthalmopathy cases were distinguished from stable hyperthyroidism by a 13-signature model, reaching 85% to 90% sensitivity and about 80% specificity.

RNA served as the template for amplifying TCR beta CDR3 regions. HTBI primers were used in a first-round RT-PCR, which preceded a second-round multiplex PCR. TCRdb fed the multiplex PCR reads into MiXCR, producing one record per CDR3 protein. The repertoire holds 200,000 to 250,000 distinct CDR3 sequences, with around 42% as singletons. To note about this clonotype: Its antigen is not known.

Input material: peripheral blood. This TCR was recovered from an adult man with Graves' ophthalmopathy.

The CDR3 DNA reads TGTGCCAGCACCAAAAGCGGGAACCAAGAGACCCAGTACTTC. Its translation: CASTKSGNQETQYF. J is TRBJ2-5 and V is TRBV7-9; the match to TRBD2 covers 7 bases. The CDR3 is made up of 14 amino acids. The trim removed 7 bases at V and 0 bases at J, leaving 5 bases unmatched. The germline gives CDR1 SEHNR, CDR2 FQNEAQ (reference sequence).